Below, 18 T cell receptor beta chains from the same sample are listed, as sequenced in a study of CD8 T cells in Susac syndrome (dated by TCRdb to between 2018 and 2021). The library was built by means of the immunoSEQ multiplex PCR assay. RNA was extracted using the RNeasy kit, and about 0.45 to 1 ug of the RNA was reverse transcribed with random hexamers. TCRdb reworked the public reads: Q25 trimming with fastp, MiXCR clone assembly, productive beta chains retained. Here each entry gathers all rows of one CDR3 protein and keeps the most common genes and DNA. Present in this sample are 70,000 to 75,000 distinct CDR3 sequences, around 93% of which were seen just once. The top ten constitute about 0.14% of the sample. Sequencing was carried out using CD4+ T cells from PBMCs. Receptors were obtained from a human donor with Susac syndrome.

The chain employs TRBV4-1 and TRBJ2-2; the D is unclear. Trimming took 0 bases from V and 3 from J, leaving 8 bases between them. The CDR3 has 15 residues. CDR1 and CDR2 from the germline V gene are MGHRA and YSYEKL. The CDR3 is CASSQDVSYTGELFF. CDR3 DNA sequence: TGCGCCAGCAGCCAAGATGTCTCTTACACCGGGGAGCTGTTTTTT.

The chain couples TRBV24-1 to TRBJ2-7; unclear D gene. This CDR3 comprises 13 residues. Germline assignment: CDR1 KGHDR and CDR2 SFDVKD. The V and J ends lost 5 bases and 0 bases respectively, with 7 bases between them. The CDR3 region is CATSGHISYEQYF. Written as DNA, the CDR3 is TGTGCCACCAGTGGACACATCTCCTACGAGCAGTACTTC.

The chain recombines TRBV7-9 with TRBJ1-4; TRBD1 is a possible D gene (6 bases). V was cut by 2 bases and J by 4 bases, with 11 bases left in between. This CDR3 has 15 amino acids. Per germline, CDR1 SEHNR and CDR2 FQNEAQ (reference sequence). Written as DNA, the CDR3 is TGTGCCAGCAGCTTAATCGAGGGGGATAATGAAAAACTGTTTTTT. Translating gives CASSLIEGDNEKLFF.

This sequence joins TRBV28 and TRBJ2-7; either TRBD1 or TRBD2 may supply D (6 bases each). Trimming cost V 6 bases and J 0 bases, with 12 bases left between them. This CDR3 has 14 residues. Germline V lookup: CDR1 MDHEN, CDR2 SYDVKM. The CDR3 DNA is TGTGCCAGCAGAATTGGGGGGCCCTCCTACGAGCAGTACTTC. This encodes CASRIGGPSYEQYF.

This clonotype has only one observation. The rearrangement joins TRBV6-5 to TRBJ2-1, with a weak D call TRBD2 (7 bases). Germline V gene lookup returns CDR1 MNHEY and CDR2 SVGAGI. V lost 5 bases, J lost 4 bases, and 12 bases lay in between. CDR3 length: 14 residues. The CDR3 sequence: CASSRGGAYNEQFF. CDR3 bases: TGTGCCAGCAGTAGGGGGGGTGCATACAATGAGCAGTTCTTC.

This rearrangement joins TRBV3-1 to TRBJ2-5, with TRBD2 as a possible D gene (5 bases). Trimming pared 3 bases from V and 5 bases from J, leaving 22 bases between. The CDR3 sequence is 17 residues long. Germline V lookup: CDR1 LGHDT, CDR2 YNNKEL (reference sequence). CDR3 nucleotide sequence: TGTGCCAGCAGCCACCGAAGTATAGGTAGGGAGCGGGAGACCCAGTACTTC. Translated: CASSHRSIGRERETQYF.

V gene TRBV28 combines with J gene TRBJ1-2; TRBD1 aligns across 9 bases. Germline lookup yields CDR1 MDHEN and CDR2 SYDVKM. The CDR3 is 19 residues long. V shed 8 bases and J 1 base; nucleotides not matched to a gene: 20. CDR3 coding DNA: TGTGCCAGCGGGTTAGGACCTAGGACAGGGGACAGTAGTAACTATGGCTACACCTTC. This encodes CASGLGPRTGDSSNYGYTF.

This clonotype was recorded once. This chain connects TRBV28 to TRBJ2-1; D is unclear. CDR1 and CDR2 from the germline V gene are MDHEN and SYDVKM. V was shortened by 1 base and J by 15 bases, with 13 bases between the two germline ends. CDR3 length equals 12 residues. CDR3 bases: TGTGCCAGCAGTTTATCACGCCCATACCCGTTCTTC. Translation: CASSLSRPYPFF.

The chain carries TRBV5-1 and TRBJ2-7; no reliable D call. The CDR3 totals 14 residues. The V end was cut by 1 base, the J end by 1 base, with 9 bases between. Germline-derived CDR1 and CDR2 are SGHRS and YFSETQ. The CDR3 loop reads CASSLLGNSYEQYF. CDR3 coding DNA: TGCGCCAGCAGCTTGTTGGGGAATTCCTACGAGCAGTACTTC.

The chain carries TRBV7-2 and TRBJ1-2, with D perhaps TRBD1 (6 bases). Germline V gives CDR1 SGHTA, CDR2 FQGNSA. Trimming cost V 3 bases and J 4 bases, with 15 bases left between them. This CDR3 comprises 15 residues. The CDR3 coding sequence is TGTGCCAGCAGCTTCGCCGGACAGAACTTCTATGGCTACACCTTC. Its protein product is CASSFAGQNFYGYTF.

V and J are TRBV7-9 and TRBJ2-5; the D gene is possibly TRBD2 (5 bases). Germline V gives CDR1 SEHNR, CDR2 FQNEAQ (reference sequence). The CDR3 contains 15 residues. V gave up 0 bases and J gave up 2 bases, with 10 bases separating them. The CDR3 spells CASSLARAVQETQYF. In nucleotides, the CDR3 is TGTGCCAGCAGCTTAGCGCGGGCAGTACAAGAGACCCAGTACTTC.

This clonotype was picked up one time. The chain employs TRBV21-1 and TRBJ1-1; TRBD1, the D gene given by the table, was not confirmed from the DNA. TRBV21-1 is listed as a pseudogene. The CDR3 spans 15 residues. The CDR3 sequence is CASSKREPPNTEAFF. Here the CDR3 DNA reads TGTGCCAGCAGCAAACGCGAACCCCCGAACACTGAAGCTTTCTTT.

The chain has TRBV18 and TRBJ2-2, with TRBD2 as a possible D gene (6 bases). The CDR3 covers 14 residues. V was shortened by 4 bases and J by 7 bases, with 13 bases between the two germline ends. Germline CDR1 KGHSH, CDR2 LQKENI. For the CDR3, the DNA is TGTGCCAGCTCACGACTAGGGCGAGACGGGGAGCTGTTTTTT. The encoded protein is CASSRLGRDGELFF.

This chain uses TRBV5-1 with TRBJ2-1; the D gene could be TRBD1 or TRBD2 (5 bases each). The CDR3 loop spans 16 amino acids. Trimming took off 8 bases at V and 8 bases at J, with 26 bases between the two ends. Germline V gene data show CDR1 as SGHRS and CDR2 as YFSETQ. CDR3 DNA: TGCGCCAGTAGCGACGAAGGGCAGGGAATGTTTGATGAGCAGTTCTTC. The encoded protein is CASSDEGQGMFDEQFF.

In this sample, this clonotype turned up a few times. V usage is TRBV7-9 and J usage is TRBJ2-2; 9 positions match TRBD1. Per the germline V gene, CDR1 is SEHNR and CDR2 is FQNEAQ (reference sequence). This CDR3 comprises 16 residues. V trimming: 6 bases; J trimming: 8 bases; junction bases outside the gene matches: 13. The CDR3 spells CASRPRGQGLSGELFF. The DNA of the CDR3 is TGTGCCAGCAGGCCCAGGGGACAGGGTTTGTCTGGGGAGCTGTTTTTT.

V is TRBV29-1 and J is TRBJ2-1; a weak D match, TRBD2 (6 bases). CDR3 length equals 11 residues. Germline V gene sequence: CDR1 SQVTM, CDR2 ANQGSEA. Trimming cost V 7 bases and J 9 bases, with 13 bases left between them. Here the CDR3 DNA reads TGCAGCGCCCGGAGGGTGAGTGAGCAGTTCTTC. Translation gives CSARRVSEQFF.

This rearrangement joins TRBV28 to TRBJ1-3; 8 bases match TRBD1. The germline gives CDR1 MDHEN, CDR2 SYDVKM. CDR3 length: 18 amino acids. The ends lost 4 bases at V and 1 base at J; junction bases unmatched: 12. The CDR3 nucleotides are TGTGCCAGCAGTTACGCAGGGGGCAGTAGACCTTCTGGAAACACCATATATTTT. Translation gives CASSYAGGSRPSGNTIYF.

This chain links TRBV12-3 or TRBV12-4 with TRBJ1-6; D may be TRBD1 (6 bases). V lost 5 bases, J lost 7 bases, and 24 bases lay in between. The CDR3 consists of 18 residues. CDR3 loop: CASSLTARGGDKNSPLHF. In DNA form, the CDR3 reads TGTGCCAGCAGTCTAACGGCAAGAGGGGGTGATAAAAATTCACCCCTCCACTTT.